Listed below are T cell receptor beta chains from one sample, sequenced in a study of neurological immune-mediated disorders. Via MiXCR, TCRdb re-called the 5' RACE reads, giving one row per CDR3 protein. The data show approximately 53,000 distinct CDR3 sequences, 9% to 10% seen once. Sequencing was performed on PBMCs. All receptors derive from a woman aged 40 to 49 in good health. Both conserved end residues are trimmed from each CDR3.

v_call: TRBV20-1
cdr3_aa: SARDPVAGDTGELF

v_call: TRBV10-3
cdr3_aa: AVAGQGADEQY

v_call: TRBV3-1
cdr3_aa: ASSELVGEQF

v_call: TRBV10-2
cdr3_aa: ASTPGGSYGYT

v_call: TRBV7-7
cdr3_aa: ASSLAEYTGELF

v_call: TRBV15
cdr3_aa: ATSPRRGLAGYIQETQY

v_call: TRBV10-3
cdr3_aa: ATEHAEKLF

v_call: TRBV29-1
cdr3_aa: SVVGQGNTGELF

v_call: TRBV11-3
cdr3_aa: ASSLEGWADTQY

v_call: TRBV12-3/TRBV12-4
cdr3_aa: ASSRRSTQY

v_call: TRBV5-1
cdr3_aa: ASSLVRTRDGEQY

v_call: TRBV2
cdr3_aa: ASSIRTGGNTIY

v_call: TRBV29-1
cdr3_aa: SVELIGVLYGYT

v_call: TRBV6-2/TRBV6-3
cdr3_aa: ASSNVNFRGLNTEAF

v_call: TRBV12-3/TRBV12-4
cdr3_aa: ASSLTGPTRYGYT

v_call: TRBV7-9
cdr3_aa: ASSVFEGRGYEQY

v_call: TRBV5-5
cdr3_aa: ASSLQGSSPNSPLH

v_call: TRBV20-1
cdr3_aa: SAIPADTTNYGYT

v_call: TRBV4-3
cdr3_aa: ASSQDHVGTKRSGNEQF

v_call: TRBV7-8
cdr3_aa: ASTTGGRAAGELF

v_call: TRBV14
cdr3_aa: ASPWKTSGRSYEQY

v_call: TRBV2
cdr3_aa: ASRAENTGELF

v_call: TRBV20-1
cdr3_aa: SVPITYEQY

v_call: TRBV29-1
cdr3_aa: SVEDYGVLYTEAF